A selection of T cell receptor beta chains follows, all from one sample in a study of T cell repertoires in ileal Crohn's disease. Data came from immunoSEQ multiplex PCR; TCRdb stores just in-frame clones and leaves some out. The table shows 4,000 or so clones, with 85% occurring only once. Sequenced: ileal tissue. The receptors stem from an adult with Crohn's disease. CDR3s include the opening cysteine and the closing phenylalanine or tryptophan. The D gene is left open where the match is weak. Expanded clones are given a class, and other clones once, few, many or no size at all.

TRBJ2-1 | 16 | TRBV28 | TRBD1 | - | TGTGCCAGCAGTATGTTACAGGGGGTCACCTACAATGAGCAGTTCTTC | CASSMLQGVTYNEQFF
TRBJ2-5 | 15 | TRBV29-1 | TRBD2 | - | TGCAGCGTTGAAGCGGAGCGGGACTTCCAAGAGACCCAGTACTTC | CSVEAERDFQETQYF
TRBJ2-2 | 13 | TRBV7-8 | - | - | TGTGCCAGCAGCTCTACCCGAAACGGGGAGCTGTTTTTT | CASSSTRNGELFF
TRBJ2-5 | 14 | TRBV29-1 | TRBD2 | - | TGCAGCGTTGCTAGCGGGGGAGCCCAAGAGACCCAGTACTTC | CSVASGGAQETQYF
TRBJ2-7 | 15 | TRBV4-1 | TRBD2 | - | TGCGCCAGCAGCCAAGTCCCAGCGGGGGGTACAGCGCAGTACTTC | CASSQVPAGGTAQYF
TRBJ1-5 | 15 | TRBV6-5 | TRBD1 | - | TGTGCCAGCAGTGCAGACAGGGATAGCAATCAGCCCCAGCATTTT | CASSADRDSNQPQHF
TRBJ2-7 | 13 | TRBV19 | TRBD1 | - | TGTGCCACCTCCGGAGAGGGGGCGTACGAGCAGTACTTC | CATSGEGAYEQYF
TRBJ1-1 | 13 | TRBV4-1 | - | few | TGCGCCAGCAGCCAAGAACCGGTGGTCGGGGCTTTCTTT | CASSQEPVVGAFF
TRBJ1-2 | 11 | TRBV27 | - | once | TGTGCCAGCAGTCCTGGGCACGGCTACACCTTC | CASSPGHGYTF
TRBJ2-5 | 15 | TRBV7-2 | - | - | TGTGCCAGCAGCCACGCCGGGACATCAGAAGAGACCCAGTACTTC | CASSHAGTSEETQYF
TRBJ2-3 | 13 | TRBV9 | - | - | TGTGCCAGCAGCGCACTTACCACAGATACGCAGTATTTT | CASSALTTDTQYF
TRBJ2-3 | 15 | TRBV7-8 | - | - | TGTGCCAGCAGCCACGCGGGGGCTAGCACAGATACGCAGTATTTT | CASSHAGASTDTQYF